A selection of T cell receptor beta chains follows, all from one sample in a study of blood T cells in healthy people across ages. TCRdb independently ran MiXCR on the 5' RACE reads; one entry per CDR3 protein. The data contain 1.5 million to 2 million distinct CDR3 sequences, about 35% of them singletons. Sequenced input: blood. The receptor source for this set is a woman aged 30 to 39 in good health. CDR3s include the opening cysteine and the closing phenylalanine or tryptophan. Fields, in order: J gene, D gene, clone size, V gene, CDR3 DNA, CDR3 protein. D genes are given only for firm matches. Expanded clones are given a class, and other clones once, few, many or no size at all.

TRBJ2-3 TRBD2 - TRBV9 TGTGCCAGCAGCGACTCCGTAGCGGGAGCCTTACCCACAGATACGCAGTATTTT CASSDSVAGALPTDTQYF
TRBJ2-1 TRBD2 - TRBV3-1 TGTGCCAGCAGCCGAAAACGCAGGACTAGCGCCTACAATGAGCAGTTCTTC CASSRKRRTSAYNEQFF
TRBJ2-1 - - TRBV6-5 TGTGTCTCGCGCCAGGGGACTACATCCTACAATGAGCAGTTCTTC CVSRQGTTSYNEQFF
TRBJ2-7 - - TRBV5-1 TGCGCCAGCAGCTCGGAATGGTTCCGGGGCACTTACAACTACGAGCAGTACTTC CASSSEWFRGTYNYEQYF
TRBJ2-4 TRBD2 - TRBV20-1 TGCAGTGCTAGAGGAAGCGGGGGGAAAAACATTCAGTACTTC CSARGSGGKNIQYF
TRBJ2-7 TRBD2 - TRBV20-1 TGCAGTGCCCCCGGACTAGCGAATGCCTACGAGCAGTACTTC CSAPGLANAYEQYF
TRBJ2-1 - few TRBV10-3 TGTGCCATCAGTGCGACAGGCTACGAGGGGCAGTTCTTC CAISATGYEGQFF
TRBJ2-7 TRBD1 few TRBV6-1 TGTGCCAGCAGTCCCGGTCGGACAGGGGTCAACGAGCAGTACTTC CASSPGRTGVNEQYF
TRBJ2-2 - - TRBV4-1 TGCGCCAAATCCCCTTACATCACGAACACCGGGGAGCTGTTTTTT CAKSPYITNTGELFF
TRBJ1-1 - many TRBV20-1 TGCAGTGCTAGGGGACACTCAAACACTGAAGCTTTCTTT CSARGHSNTEAFF
TRBJ1-5 - - TRBV5-1 TGCGCCAGCAGCTTGGAAGGGGCATGGAATCAGCCCCAGCATTTT CASSLEGAWNQPQHF
TRBJ1-6 - - TRBV20-1 TGCAGTTCTCCAGGGACGGGGAATTCACCCCTCCACTTT CSSPGTGNSPLHF
TRBJ2-7 TRBD1 - TRBV30 TGTGCCTGGAGAGATCCGGGACAGGGGGGATACGAGCAGTACTTC CAWRDPGQGGYEQYF
TRBJ2-3 - few TRBV3-1 TGTGCCAGCAGCCAGGCACCTGCTAGCACCACCCATACGCAGTATTTT CASSQAPASTTHTQYF
TRBJ2-5 TRBD2 few TRBV12-3/TRBV12-4 TGTGCCAGCAGTTTTCTAGCGGGAGCGCGAGAGACCCAGTACTTC CASSFLAGARETQYF
TRBJ2-5 - few TRBV6-6 TGTGCCAGCAGCTACACGGCCGGGCCCGCTGACTGGACCCAGTACTTC CASSYTAGPADWTQYF
TRBJ2-7 - - TRBV27 TGTGCCAGCAGTTTAAGGGGGGTAGACTACGAGCAGTACTTC CASSLRGVDYEQYF
TRBJ2-7 TRBD1 - TRBV11-2 TGTGCCAGCAGAAAACCAACCGGGACAGGATACGAGCAGTACTTC CASRKPTGTGYEQYF
TRBJ2-7 - - TRBV7-2 TGTGCCAGCAGCTTAGACGTCAGGAGCTTCTACGAGCAGTACTTC CASSLDVRSFYEQYF
TRBJ2-7 TRBD2 many TRBV4-1 TGCGCCAGCAGCCAAGAGACAGCGGGGCACTACGAGCAGTACTTC CASSQETAGHYEQYF
TRBJ1-5 - - TRBV5-5 TGTGCCAGCAGCCCATTTCTGGTCAGCGTCAGTAATCAGCCCCAGCATTTT CASSPFLVSVSNQPQHF
TRBJ2-7 - once TRBV7-6 TGTGCCAGCAGCCAGGGCCGGGCAGGGGCCAACGAGCAGTACTTC CASSQGRAGANEQYF
TRBJ2-5 - few TRBV13 TGTGCCAGCAGCACCCACAGTGAAGAGACCCAGTACTTC CASSTHSEETQYF
TRBJ1-2 TRBD1 - TRBV7-2 TGTGCCAGCAGCTCACGGACAGGGCTGGACTATGGCTACACCTTC CASSSRTGLDYGYTF
TRBJ2-3 - - TRBV5-1 TGCGCCAGCAGCAAAGGTACAGGGGGGGCAGATACGCAGTATTTT CASSKGTGGADTQYF
TRBJ2-1 - - TRBV30 TGTGCCTGGAGCGACCCCACCGGGTCCTACAATGAGCAGTTCTTC CAWSDPTGSYNEQFF
TRBJ2-4 - - TRBV5-6 TGTGCCAGCAGCACGGGGCAGGAGGCCATTCAGTACTTC CASSTGQEAIQYF
TRBJ2-1 - - TRBV19 TGTGCCAGTAGTATACAGGGTGGCGTTGAGCAGTTCTTC CASSIQGGVEQFF
TRBJ2-1 TRBD2 - TRBV27 TGTGCCAGCAGTATGACTAGCGGGAGGAATGAGCAGTTCTTC CASSMTSGRNEQFF
TRBJ2-7 TRBD2 once TRBV6-1 TGTGCCAGCAGTGACTGGGGACTAGTAGGCTCCTACGAGCAGTACTTC CASSDWGLVGSYEQYF
TRBJ1-2 - - TRBV3-1 TGTGCCAGCAGTCCGCGCGCCGCAGCTGGCTACACCTTC CASSPRAAAGYTF
TRBJ1-2 - few TRBV6-1 TGTGCCAGCAGGTTGTCGGGCGACTATGGCTACACCTTC CASRLSGDYGYTF
TRBJ2-1 - few TRBV13 TGTGCCAGCAGCTTAGCCGGGACGCTGGATGAGCAGTTCTTC CASSLAGTLDEQFF
TRBJ1-2 - - TRBV3-1 TGTGCCAGCAGAAACTCGGGACGGACATCTTATGGCTACACCTTC CASRNSGRTSYGYTF
TRBJ2-5 - many TRBV4-1 TGCGCCAGCAGCCAATTGGGACTTACCCAAGAGACCCAGTACTTC CASSQLGLTQETQYF
TRBJ2-1 - many TRBV28 TGTGCCAGCAGTTTATTGGGCAGCTACAATGAGCAGTTCTTC CASSLLGSYNEQFF
TRBJ2-1 - - TRBV14 TGTGCCAGCAGCCGCCTGGGAGGCGGCGGTGTTGAGCAGTTCTTC CASSRLGGGGVEQFF
TRBJ2-3 TRBD1 few TRBV27 TGTGCCAGCAAGAAGACAGGGACAGATACGCAGTATTTT CASKKTGTDTQYF
TRBJ2-7 - many TRBV12-3/TRBV12-4 TGTGCCAGCAGCTCGGGGAGCTTCGGTTACGAGCAGTACTTC CASSSGSFGYEQYF
TRBJ2-5 - many TRBV4-1 TGCGCCAGCAGCCAAGATCCAGGGGAGGGGGAGACCCAGTACTTC CASSQDPGEGETQYF
TRBJ2-7 - - TRBV28 TGTGTCAGCCATAGGGGGACGGAGACCTACGAGCAGTACTTC CVSHRGTETYEQYF
TRBJ2-1 - - TRBV9 TGTGCCAGCAGCGCCTCGGGTTTTTACGACAATGAGCAGTTCTTC CASSASGFYDNEQFF
TRBJ2-3 - - TRBV28 TGTGCCAGCAGTTTATTGAACAGTGTGGGCACAGATACGCAGTATTTT CASSLLNSVGTDTQYF
TRBJ2-5 - - TRBV5-1 TGCGCCAGCAGCTCCGTGGCGGTGAAGGGGGAGACCCAGTACTTC CASSSVAVKGETQYF
TRBJ2-5 TRBD2 many TRBV4-1 TGCGCCAGCAGAGGGACTAGCGGGGCCGTCCAAGAGACCCAGTACTTC CASRGTSGAVQETQYF
TRBJ2-5 TRBD2 - TRBV28 TGTGCCAGCAGCCCTCATAGCGGGCAGGAGACCCAGTACTTC CASSPHSGQETQYF
TRBJ2-3 - - TRBV5-6 TGTGCCAGCAGCTCCAAACCCTTGAGCACAGATACGCAGTATTTT CASSSKPLSTDTQYF
TRBJ2-5 - many TRBV6-6 TGTGCCAGCAGTTACGGAGGGGCAGGGCAAGAGACCCAGTACTTC CASSYGGAGQETQYF
TRBJ2-7 TRBD1 - TRBV11-2 TGTGCCAGCGGATCAAGACAGGGGAACTACGAGCAGTACTTC CASGSRQGNYEQYF
TRBJ1-5 TRBD1 - TRBV2 TGTGCCAGCAGTCGACAGGGGTCCGTCGATCAGCCCCAGCATTTT CASSRQGSVDQPQHF
TRBJ2-5 - - TRBV30 TGTGCCTGGAGCGGGCCCCCCCAAGGGACCCAGTACTTC CAWSGPPQGTQYF
TRBJ2-7 TRBD2 - TRBV10-2 TGCGCCAGCCTCGTGGAGCGGGGGACCTACGAGCAGTACTTC CASLVERGTYEQYF
TRBJ1-1 - - TRBV6-6 TGTGCCAGCAGCACAGGGAGCACTGAAGCTTTCTTT CASSTGSTEAFF
TRBJ2-7 - many TRBV7-9 TGTGCCAGCAGCCCACGGGGGGCCCGGAACTACGAGCAGTACTTC CASSPRGARNYEQYF
TRBJ2-3 - - TRBV11-3 TGTGCCAGCAGCTTAACGACAGGGAGGCGCACAGATACGCAGTATTTT CASSLTTGRRTDTQYF